Listed below are T cell receptor beta chains from one sample, sequenced in a study of T cells in Graves' hyperthyroidism and ophthalmopathy. TCRdb reanalysed the multiplex PCR reads using MiXCR and keeps one entry per CDR3 protein. There are hundreds of thousands of distinct CDR3 sequences in the sample; about 20% occur only once, and over 45% lies in the top ten. Specimen: blood. The receptors originated from a man aged 35-49 years with Graves' ophthalmopathy. Each CDR3 is given with its conserved first and last residue. Each record gives: D gene, J gene, V gene, clone size, CDR3 protein, CDR3 DNA. A D gene is named only where the DNA matches it firmly. Expanded clones are given a class, and other clones once, few, many or no size at all.

-	TRBJ1-5	TRBV7-8	-	CASSLAGEQGNQPQHF	TGTGCCAGCAGCTTAGCGGGGGAGCAAGGCAATCAGCCCCAGCATTTT
-	TRBJ2-4	TRBV18	few	CASSSIQSRDGNIQYF	TGTGCCAGCTCATCAATACAAAGCAGGGATGGAAACATTCAGTACTTC
TRBD2	TRBJ2-5	TRBV27	once	CASSSILAGEETQYF	TGTGCCAGCAGTTCTATACTAGCGGGAGAAGAGACCCAGTACTTC
-	TRBJ2-7	TRBV4-3	-	CASSQDLGGGSYYEQYF	TGCGCCAGCAGCCAAGATCTGGGTGGGGGGTCGTATTACGAGCAGTACTTC
-	TRBJ1-5	TRBV28	few	CASSSDRISNQPQHF	TGTGCCAGCAGCTCCGACAGGATCTCCAATCAGCCCCAGCATTTT
-	TRBJ1-1	TRBV10-3	few	CAITKLESNTEAFF	TGTGCCATCACTAAATTGGAATCGAACACTGAAGCTTTCTTT
-	TRBJ2-7	TRBV29-1	-	CSVEGGVVYEQYF	TGCAGCGTTGAGGGGGGAGTAGTCTACGAGCAGTACTTC
-	TRBJ1-4	TRBV2	few	CASSTGFSEKLFF	TGTGCCAGCAGTACAGGGTTCTCTGAAAAACTGTTTTTT
-	TRBJ1-5	TRBV3-1	few	CASSQRLSNQPQHF	TGTGCCAGCAGCCAAAGGCTGAGCAATCAGCCCCAGCATTTT
TRBD2	TRBJ2-1	TRBV5-1	-	CASSFSLAGGFDEQFF	TGCGCCAGCAGCTTCTCCCTAGCGGGAGGGTTCGATGAGCAGTTCTTC
-	TRBJ1-5	TRBV19	few	CASSIVGGNQPQHF	TGTGCCAGTAGTATAGTTGGGGGAAATCAGCCCCAGCATTTT
TRBD1	TRBJ2-7	TRBV20-1	-	CSAVDRGVFDEQYF	TGCAGTGCGGTGGACAGGGGCGTCTTCGACGAGCAGTACTTC
-	TRBJ1-1	TRBV28	many	CASTGPPNTEAFF	TGTGCCAGCACGGGACCCCCGAACACTGAAGCTTTCTTT
-	TRBJ2-2	TRBV7-9	-	CASSFKGNTGELFF	TGTGCCAGCAGCTTCAAAGGGAACACCGGGGAGCTGTTTTTT
-	TRBJ1-1	TRBV14	few	CASSQIGGLQNTEAFF	TGTGCCAGCAGCCAAATCGGGGGGCTCCAGAACACTGAAGCTTTCTTT
-	TRBJ2-3	TRBV7-9	-	CASSLGTSPSTDTQYF	TGTGCCAGCAGCTTAGGTACTAGCCCCTCGACAGATACGCAGTATTTT
TRBD2	TRBJ2-3	TRBV20-1	-	CSARGTSHASGGVPSTDTQYF	TGCAGTGCTAGGGGGACCTCACACGCTAGTGGGGGGGTCCCTAGCACAGATACGCAGTATTTT
-	TRBJ1-1	TRBV7-8	-	CASSLVGLGTEAFF	TGTGCCAGCAGCTTGGTAGGGCTGGGCACTGAAGCTTTCTTT
-	TRBJ1-4	TRBV20-1	-	CSAREDTEKLFF	TGCAGTGCTAGAGAAGATACTGAAAAACTGTTTTTT
-	TRBJ2-3	TRBV7-9	few	CASSPREGGQYF	TGTGCCAGCAGCCCGAGGGAAGGAGGGCAGTATTTT
-	TRBJ2-1	TRBV5-5	few	CASSLTWAEQFF	TGTGCCAGCAGCTTGACTTGGGCTGAGCAGTTCTTC
-	TRBJ2-5	TRBV12-3/TRBV12-4	few	CASNTGSGTQYF	TGTGCCAGCAATACAGGTTCGGGGACCCAGTACTTC
-	TRBJ2-7	TRBV30	many	CAWTTETYEQYF	TGTGCCTGGACGACAGAGACCTACGAGCAGTACTTC
-	TRBJ1-2	TRBV6-1	-	CASSFGGAVGYTF	TGTGCCAGCAGCTTCGGGGGCGCGGTCGGCTACACCTTC
-	TRBJ1-3	TRBV30	-	CAWSVRGGLRNTIYF	TGTGCCTGGAGTGTACGGGGGGGACTTAGAAACACCATATATTTT
TRBD1	TRBJ2-4	TRBV28	-	CASSYRGWGAKNIQYF	TGTGCCAGCAGTTACAGGGGATGGGGAGCCAAAAACATTCAGTACTTC
TRBD2	TRBJ2-7	TRBV4-3	-	CASSQSGSSAYEQYF	TGCGCCAGCAGCCAAAGCGGGAGTAGCGCATACGAGCAGTACTTC
TRBD1	TRBJ2-4	TRBV18	once	CASSPLTDRPLDKNIQYF	TGTGCCAGCTCACCACTTACGGACAGGCCCTTGGACAAAAACATTCAGTACTTC
-	TRBJ1-3	TRBV29-1	-	CSVTGGAGNTIYF	TGCAGCGTTACAGGCGGAGCTGGAAACACCATATATTTT
-	TRBJ1-1	TRBV24-1	-	CATSDGNTEAFF	TGTGCCACCAGTGACGGTAACACTGAAGCTTTCTTT
TRBD1	TRBJ1-2	TRBV2	many	CASSRQGANYGYTF	TGTGCCAGCAGTCGTCAGGGGGCTAACTATGGCTACACCTTC
TRBD2	TRBJ2-7	TRBV28	many	CASSLRSGLALYEQYF	TGTGCCAGCAGTTTGCGATCGGGACTAGCCCTCTACGAGCAGTACTTC
-	TRBJ2-3	TRBV27	many	CASSFEGATDTQYF	TGTGCCAGCAGTTTCGAGGGAGCCACAGATACGCAGTATTTT
TRBD1	TRBJ1-5	TRBV28	few	CASSISGQGGNQPQHF	TGTGCCAGCAGCATATCGGGACAGGGTGGCAATCAGCCCCAGCATTTT
TRBD2	TRBJ2-3	TRBV20-1	-	CSARDPPLASTHTDTQYF	TGCAGTGCTAGAGATCCCCCACTAGCGTCGACCCACACAGATACGCAGTATTTT
-	TRBJ2-5	TRBV2	few	CASSGHGETQYF	TGTGCCAGCAGTGGACACGGGGAGACCCAGTACTTC
TRBD1	TRBJ1-2	TRBV27	many	CASSRGRGHGYTF	TGTGCCAGCAGTCGTGGCAGGGGGCATGGCTACACCTTC
TRBD2	TRBJ2-1	TRBV20-1	-	CSANKGGRGYNEQFF	TGCAGTGCTAATAAAGGCGGGAGGGGCTACAATGAGCAGTTCTTC
TRBD1	TRBJ2-7	TRBV10-3	-	CASTGTGEYEQYF	TGTGCCAGCACCGGGACAGGGGAGTACGAGCAGTACTTC
TRBD2	TRBJ2-7	TRBV29-1	-	CSGRTSGNLGEQYF	TGCAGCGGCCGGACTAGCGGGAACCTCGGAGAGCAGTACTTC
-	TRBJ2-6	TRBV9	-	CASTPGHRTRGANVLTF	TGTGCCAGCACCCCAGGACATCGAACCCGTGGGGCCAACGTCCTGACTTTC
-	TRBJ2-5	TRBV20-1	-	CSASGREETQYF	TGCAGTGCTAGCGGGAGAGAAGAGACCCAGTACTTC